This entry lists 14 T cell receptor beta chains sequenced from one sample in a study of T-cell reconstitution after alpha-beta-depleted transplantation in children. Unique molecular identifiers were used to barcode this TCRbeta library. TCRdb re-derived calls from the PCR reads in MiXCR, one entry per CDR3 protein. The sample carries 55,000 to 90,000 distinct CDR3 sequences, 4.9% recorded once. Source: PBMCs, mostly from graft donor cells, taken 180 days after TCRalphabeta/CD19-depleted stem cell transplant. These receptors came from a boy under two years old who had a stem cell transplant for acute myeloid leukemia, so the T cells may come from the graft donor.

This clonotype came up many times. The rearrangement joins TRBV7-9 to TRBJ1-1; D might be TRBD1 (6 bases). Trimming pared 5 bases from V and 1 base from J, leaving 11 bases between. Germline V CDR1 and CDR2: SEHNR, FQNEAQ (reference sequence). The CDR3 totals 14 residues. This CDR3 reads CASSPKTGNTEAFF. The CDR3, as DNA: TGTGCCAGCAGCCCCAAGACAGGGAACACTGAAGCTTTCTTT.

This clonotype was seen ten or more times. The gene calls are TRBV12-3 or TRBV12-4 and TRBJ1-4, with 7 bases matching TRBD1. V trimming: 5 bases; J trimming: 0 bases; junction bases outside the gene matches: 9. The CDR3 length is 17 residues. The DNA for the CDR3 is TGTGCCAGCAGTGTACTACAGGGGATAGCAACTAATGAAAAACTGTTTTTT. This translates into CASSVLQGIATNEKLFF.

In this sample, this clonotype turned up many times. The chain is built from TRBV12-3 or TRBV12-4 and TRBJ2-1, with 7 bases that match TRBD2. The trim removed 3 bases at V and 9 bases at J, leaving 8 bases unmatched. This CDR3 comprises 14 residues. DNA of the CDR3: TGTGCCAGCAGTTTGAGGGAGGGCCGGGGTGAGCAGTTCTTC. Its protein product is CASSLREGRGEQFF.

This clonotype was observed at least ten times. The CDR3 region has the DNA TGCGCCAGCAGCCACGCGGACACAGACCTTAGCAATCAGCCCCAGCATTTT. It codes for CASSHADTDLSNQPQHF. The rearrangement links TRBV4-1 to TRBJ1-5; possible D gene TRBD1, 5 bases. From germline, CDR1 is MGHRA and CDR2 YSYEKL. This CDR3 has 17 amino acids. Trimming cost V 3 bases and J 0 bases, with 15 bases left between them.

This clonotype was seen ten or more times. The chain is built from TRBV5-5 and TRBJ2-7; D is unresolved. V gave up 0 bases and J gave up 4 bases, with 17 bases separating them. This CDR3 has 16 residues. CDR1 is SGHKS, CDR2 YYEKEE, per germline (reference sequence). The CDR3 spells CASSLGSGGGGYEQYF. Written as DNA, the CDR3 is TGTGCCAGCAGCTTGGGGTCAGGTGGCGGTGGGTACGAGCAGTACTTC.

This clonotype occurred many times. The gene calls are TRBV28 and TRBJ2-7, with D possibly being TRBD1 (6 bases). This CDR3 is 14 amino acids long. V lost 1 base to trimming and J lost 6 bases, with 13 bases between them. Germline V gene data show CDR1 as MDHEN and CDR2 as SYDVKM. CDR3 sequence reads: CASSLYPTGSEQYV. As DNA, the CDR3 is TGTGCCAGCAGTTTATACCCTACAGGGAGCGAGCAGTACGTC.

This clonotype was recorded at least ten times. J is TRBJ1-3 and V is TRBV6-1, with D hard to call. V gave up 3 bases and J gave up 0 bases, with 9 bases separating them. Germline CDR1 reads MNHNS; CDR2 reads SASEGT. The CDR3 is 15 residues long. The CDR3 DNA reads as TGTGCCAGCAGTGAGAACTTTCCCTCTGGAAACACCATATATTTT. Encoded protein: CASSENFPSGNTIYF.

This clonotype was recorded at least ten times. The chain is built from TRBV29-1 and TRBJ1-2; 7 nucleotides agree with TRBD1. CDR1 and CDR2 from the germline V gene are SQVTM and ANQGSEA. V was clipped by 7 bases and J by 2 bases; unmatched bases: 4. The length of the CDR3 is 12 residues. CDR3 in DNA: TGCAGCGCTGGACAGGCAAACTATGGCTACACCTTC. Its translation is CSAGQANYGYTF.

There are many counts of this clonotype. The V and J genes are TRBV5-1 and TRBJ2-1; D may match TRBD1 or TRBD2 (6 bases each). V lost 5 bases and J 2 bases, leaving 14 bases between the germline ends. The CDR3 is 15 amino acids. The V gene's germline CDR1 is SGHRS and CDR2 YFSETQ. The CDR3 nucleotides read TGCGCCAGCAGTTTAGGGGGGACCCCCTACAATGAGCAGTTCTTC. This gives the protein CASSLGGTPYNEQFF.

The chain combines TRBV3-1 with TRBJ2-1; D is perhaps TRBD2 (7 bases). The germline V gene encodes CDR1 LGHDT and CDR2 YNNKEL (reference sequence). Deletions cut 2 bases from V and 5 bases from J, with 16 bases between. The CDR3 runs to 16 residues. In nucleotides, the CDR3 is TGTGCCAGCAGCCAAACGAACGGGGGGCCCAACAATGAGCAGTTCTTC. Translated, it gives CASSQTNGGPNNEQFF.

This clonotype was seen at least ten times. This rearrangement joins TRBV20-1 to TRBJ2-1; D may be TRBD1 (6 bases). Germline loops: CDR1 DFQATT, CDR2 SNEGSKA (reference sequence). V dropped 6 bases and J dropped 10 bases, with 13 bases sitting between them. CDR3 size: 11 residues. The CDR3 region is CSAIRGWEQFF. CDR3 sequence (DNA): TGCAGTGCGATCAGGGGTTGGGAGCAGTTCTTC.

This clonotype was seen at least ten times. The chain is built from TRBV10-3 and TRBJ2-7; the D gene is possibly TRBD1 (6 bases). This CDR3 contains 13 residues. V lost 6 bases and J lost 3, with 12 bases in between. Looked up from germline, CDR1 is ENHRY and CDR2 is SYGVKD. CDR3 in amino acids: CAISKDRIYEQYF. CDR3 nucleotide sequence: TGTGCCATCAGCAAGGACAGAATCTACGAGCAGTACTTC.

This clonotype was seen ten or more times. The J gene is TRBJ2-6, the V gene TRBV5-1; 8 nucleotides match TRBD1. After removal of 4 bases from V and 2 bases from J, the junction contained 2 bases not matched to a gene. Germline CDR1 is SGHRS and CDR2 is YFSETQ. The CDR3 is 15 amino acids. CDR3 region: CASSLTGAGANVLTF. The CDR3 DNA sequence: TGCGCCAGCAGCCTGACAGGGGCTGGGGCCAACGTCCTGACTTTC.

This clonotype was seen many times. The rearrangement joins TRBV5-6 to TRBJ2-1, with 9 bases matching TRBD2. The CDR3 is made up of 17 amino acids. CDR1 SGHDT and CDR2 YYEEEE come from the germline V gene. The V and J ends lost 6 bases and 2 bases, in that order; junction bases with no gene match: 12. The DNA of the CDR3 is TGTGCCAGCAAGGGACCTTCTCAGCGGGGGGCCTACAATGAGCAGTTCTTC. Translated: CASKGPSQRGAYNEQFF.